Shown below are 8 T cell receptor beta chains from a single sample sequenced in a study of T cell responses to AZD1222 COVID-19 vaccine. Clones were read by immunoSEQ multiplex PCR, and TCRdb kept only the in-frame ones, dropping some. The table shows roughly 120,000 clones, with 70% to 90% occurring only once. Sequenced material: peripheral blood, taken 28 days after the second AZD1222 dose. Receptors originate from an adult who received the AZD1222 COVID-19 vaccine.

V and J are TRBV4-3 and TRBJ2-7, with TRBD2 identical over 8 bases. Germline trimming cut 0 bases from V and 1 base from J; bases unmatched to any gene: 5. Germline V CDR1 and CDR2: LGHNA, YSLEER. The CDR3 is 16 amino acids. The CDR3 bases are TGCGCCAGCAGCCAAGACCCCAGCGGGGGTTCCTACGAGCAGTACTTC. It is translated as CASSQDPSGGSYEQYF.

The chain is built from TRBV28 and TRBJ1-2; tentatively, D is TRBD1 (5 bases). The V end was cut by 3 bases, the J end by 4 bases, with 12 bases between. There are 14 residues in the CDR3. The germline gives CDR1 MDHEN, CDR2 SYDVKM. CDR3 nucleotides: TGTGCCAGCAGTTTCTCCGGGGCGAGCTATGGCTACACCTTC. Protein sequence: CASSFSGASYGYTF.

The CDR3 DNA is TGTGCCAGCAGCCACACTAACAGGGTACTCAGGGATACGCAGTATTTT. Amino acids: CASSHTNRVLRDTQYF. This chain connects TRBV9 to TRBJ2-3, with a tentative D call TRBD1 (6 bases). Trimming removed 4 bases at V and 6 bases at J, with 21 bases between. The germline CDR1 and CDR2 sequences are SGDLS and YYNGEE. This CDR3 comprises 16 residues.

The rearrangement joins TRBV5-1 to TRBJ1-3; no firm D call. This CDR3 is built from 15 residues. The germline V gene encodes CDR1 SGHRS and CDR2 YFSETQ. The V and J ends lost 0 bases and 0 bases respectively, with 7 bases between them. In DNA form, the CDR3 reads TGCGCCAGCAGCTTGGGGGCAGCCTCTGGAAACACCATATATTTT. Translated: CASSLGAASGNTIYF.

The rearrangement uses TRBV2 and TRBJ1-1; no firm D call. Trimming took 7 bases from V and 0 from J, leaving 15 bases between them. Germline CDR1 is SNHLY and CDR2 is FYNNEI. This CDR3 has 15 amino acids. The CDR3 loop is CASTDPLFVNTEAFF. The CDR3 bases are TGTGCCAGCACCGATCCCCTTTTTGTGAACACTGAAGCTTTCTTT.

The chain joins TRBV2 to TRBJ2-5; D is perhaps TRBD2 (5 bases). Germline V CDR1 and CDR2: SNHLY, FYNNEI. The CDR3 loop spans 12 amino acids. V lost 6 bases and J lost 2, with 7 bases in between. The chain's CDR3 is CASSGEQETQYF. DNA for the CDR3: TGTGCCAGCAGCGGGGAGCAAGAGACCCAGTACTTC.

J is TRBJ2-1 and V is TRBV7-6; D is uncertain. CDR3 length: 13 residues. Trimming left V 2 bases short and J 3 bases short, with 5 bases between. Germline V CDR1 and CDR2: SGHVS, FNYEAQ. This CDR3 is CASSLSIYNEQFF. The DNA of the CDR3 is TGTGCCAGCAGCTTAAGTATCTACAATGAGCAGTTCTTC.

V is TRBV3-1 (or the pseudogene TRBV3-2) and J is TRBJ1-2; D is undetermined. V was cut by 1 base and J by 0 bases, with 6 bases left in between. This CDR3 has 14 amino acids. CDR1 and CDR2 from the germline V gene are LGHDT and YNNKEL (reference sequence). In DNA form, the CDR3 reads TGTGCCAGCAGCCAAGGGGGAGCTAACTATGGCTACACCTTC. Residues: CASSQGGANYGYTF.